The source of this T cell receptor (beta chain) is a study of blood T cell repertoires in COVID-19. Across the study: Samples of COVID-19 (acute and convalescent) were obtained from the United States, Italy and Spain. Nucleic acid was either cDNA or gDNA, and it came from T cells, B-cell-depleted T cells, or PBMCs.

A few counts support this clone. In the study's own analysis: Amplified reference gene primers provided the basis for estimating nucleated cell counts. The table came from immunoSEQ multiplex PCR; TCRdb's copy has only in-frame clones and leaves some out. V and J calls and clone size follow that table, whereas D and trimming were derived from the DNA. Of some 350,000 clones listed, around 87% were seen once; the top ten hold about 3%. CDR1 SGHRS and CDR2 YFSETQ come from the germline V gene. CDR3 length equals 15 residues. With 2 bases removed from V and 2 bases from J, the gap between germline ends came to 14 bases.

This TCR was recovered from a human donor in a cohort sampled during active COVID-19. V is TRBV5-1 and J is TRBJ2-7; D possibly corresponds to TRBD1 (6 bases). Sequences were obtained from peripheral blood. The CDR3 sequence: CASSLRGTRPYEQYF. The CDR3 DNA reads as TGCGCCAGCAGCTTAAGAGGGACACGACCCTACGAGCAGTACTTC. Full variable domain (missing parts from reference TRBV5-1 and TRBJ2-7): KAGVTQTPRYLIKTRGQQVTLSCSPISGHRSVSWYQQTPGQGLQFLFEYFSETQRNKGNFPGRFSGRQFSNSRSEMNVSTLELGDSALYLCASSLRGTRPYEQYFGPGTRLTVT.